Each of the 26 T cell receptor beta chains below was sequenced from the same sample in a study of T cells in localized non-small cell lung cancer. The repertoire was sequenced with immunoSEQ multiplex PCR; TCRdb's copy has only in-frame clones and lacks some. The sample carries roughly 25,000 clones, more than 85% recorded once. The sample was peripheral blood, taken before any cancer treatment. The receptors derive from a male donor older than 55 with stage I squamous cell lung carcinoma.

The J gene is TRBJ2-1, the V gene TRBV6-5; no reliable D call. CDR3 length: 13 residues. Germline values: CDR1 MNHEY, CDR2 SVGAGI. V shed 0 bases and J shed 7 bases, with 7 bases lying between them. The CDR3 protein is CASSYSSGNEQFF. The CDR3 DNA reads as TGTGCCAGCAGTTACTCAAGTGGAAATGAGCAGTTCTTC.

This sequence joins TRBV11-1 and TRBJ1-1, with TRBD1 matching 11 bases. Germline CDR1 reads SGHAT; CDR2 reads FQDESV (reference sequence). With V trimmed by 4 bases and J by 5 bases, 6 bases remained unmatched. There are 15 residues in the CDR3. Here the CDR3 DNA reads TGTGCCAGCAGCTGGACAGGGGGCTCGGGGACTGAAGCTTTCTTT. Protein sequence: CASSWTGGSGTEAFF.

This chain joins TRBV19 and TRBJ2-1; 11 bases line up with TRBD2. CDR3 length: 16 amino acids. The germline V gene has CDR1 LNHDA and CDR2 SQIVND (reference sequence). V lost 0 bases, J lost 9 bases, and 7 bases stayed unmatched. CDR3 region: CASSIDQLAGVSEQFF. CDR3 DNA: TGTGCCAGTAGTATAGATCAACTAGCGGGAGTCAGTGAGCAGTTCTTC. Using reference TRBV19 and TRBJ2-1 for the parts outside the CDR3, the full variable domain is DGGITQSPKYLFRKEGQNVTLSCEQNLNHDAMYWYRQDPGQGLRLIYYSQIVNDFQKGDIAEGYSVSREKKESFPLTVTSAQKNPTAFYLCASSIDQLAGVSEQFFGPGTRLTVL.

The rearrangement joins TRBV14 to TRBJ2-5, with D tentatively TRBD2 (5 bases). The germline V gene encodes CDR1 SGHDN and CDR2 FVKESK. The ends were cut back, 4 bases at V and 4 bases at J, with 13 bases in the middle. The CDR3 runs 14 residues. The CDR3 bases are TGTGCCAGCAGCCGAAACCTAGGGAGAGAGACCCAGTACTTC. This encodes CASSRNLGRETQYF.

The V and J genes are TRBV15 and TRBJ2-1; D remains ambiguous. V lost 2 bases, J lost 0 bases, and 8 bases lay in between. Germline assignment: CDR1 LNHNV and CDR2 YYDKDF (reference sequence). The CDR3 totals 15 residues. DNA for the CDR3: TGTGCCACCAGCAGACGAGTTGGCTCCTACAATGAGCAGTTCTTC. Its protein product is CATSRRVGSYNEQFF.

The CDR3 bases are TGTGCCAGCAGCTCCCGTACGGATGGGCCTGGAAACACCATATATTTT. Translating it yields CASSSRTDGPGNTIYF. The V and J genes are TRBV7-2 and TRBJ1-3; D ambiguous. The CDR3 length is 16 residues. Looked up from germline, CDR1 is SGHTA and CDR2 is FQGNSA. V lost 4 bases to trimming and J lost 2 bases, with 15 bases between them.

This clone was counted between two and nine times. This chain joins TRBV10-1 and TRBJ2-7; a weak D match, TRBD2 (5 bases). The germline CDR1 and CDR2 sequences are WNHNN and SYGVQD (reference sequence). The CDR3 has 13 residues. The V end lost 2 bases, the J end lost 4 bases, and 9 bases lay between the germline ends. CDR3 protein: CASSEVRGYEQYF. The CDR3 DNA sequence: TGCGCCAGCAGTGAGGTCAGAGGGTACGAGCAGTACTTC.

This rearrangement joins TRBV7-6 to TRBJ2-1; D is unresolved. V was trimmed by 2 bases and J by 6 bases, leaving 14 bases between them. Germline V lookup: CDR1 SGHVS, CDR2 FNYEAQ. CDR3 length equals 15 residues. The CDR3 coding sequence is TGTGCCAGCAGCTTATTAACTGTTACTCTCAATGAGCAGTTCTTC. Translating it yields CASSLLTVTLNEQFF.

The chain carries TRBV7-2 and TRBJ2-7, with unresolved D. Trimming pared 2 bases from V and 2 bases from J, leaving 10 bases between. The CDR3 extends over 14 amino acids. From germline, CDR1 is SGHTA and CDR2 FQGNSA. CDR3 nucleotides: TGTGCCAGCAGCTTAAACAGTGTCCCCTACGAGCAGTACTTC. Translating it yields CASSLNSVPYEQYF.

The genes are TRBV11-2 and TRBJ2-1, with 13 bases identical to TRBD2. This CDR3 spans 14 amino acids. The germline V gene has CDR1 SGHAT and CDR2 FQNNGV. V trimming: 3 bases; J trimming: 13 bases; junction bases outside the gene matches: 6. CDR3 sequence: CASSFWTSGSDQFF. CDR3 nucleotides: TGTGCCAGCAGCTTCTGGACTAGCGGGAGCGATCAGTTCTTC. Full variable domain (outside the CDR3, taken from reference TRBV11-2 and TRBJ2-1): EAGVAQSPRYKIIEKRQSVAFWCNPISGHATLYWYQQILGQGPKLLIQFQNNGVVDDSQLPKDRFSAERLKGVDSTLKIQPAKLEDSAVYLCASSFWTSGSDQFFGPGTRLTVL.

The V gene is TRBV2, the J gene TRBJ1-5, with D tentatively TRBD1 (6 bases). The V gene's germline CDR1 is SNHLY and CDR2 FYNNEI. CDR3 length: 14 residues. V lost 3 bases, J lost 2 bases, and 8 bases lay in between. Here the CDR3 reads CASSDPGGNQPQHF. DNA for the CDR3: TGTGCCAGCAGTGACCCAGGGGGCAATCAGCCCCAGCATTTT.

This clone was recorded a few times. V is TRBV27 and J is TRBJ2-5, with 7 positions matching TRBD2. CDR3 size: 14 residues. V dropped 5 bases and J dropped 7; count of bases not matched to a gene: 10. Germline V lookup: CDR1 MNHEY, CDR2 SMNVEV (reference sequence). In DNA form, the CDR3 reads TGTGCCAGCAGTGGCGGGGGATCAAAAGGGACCCAGTACTTC. Encoded protein: CASSGGGSKGTQYF.

The chain carries TRBV27 and TRBJ2-3; no clear D gene. With 6 bases removed from V and 1 base from J, the gap between germline ends came to 8 bases. The CDR3 totals 13 residues. The V gene's germline CDR1 is MNHEY and CDR2 SMNVEV (reference sequence). The CDR3 DNA is TGTGCCAGCAGACAAGACGGCACAGATACGCAGTATTTT. Its translation: CASRQDGTDTQYF.

The chain recombines TRBV4-2 with TRBJ1-5, with D possibly TRBD1 on 5 matching bases. CDR1 and CDR2 (germline): LGHNA, YNFKEQ. CDR3 length equals 15 residues. V was pared by 6 bases and J by 0 bases, with 12 bases between. DNA for the CDR3: TGTGCCAGCAGTCCGGGGCAAATTAGCAATCAGCCCCAGCATTTT. It codes for CASSPGQISNQPQHF.

The chain has TRBV7-6 and TRBJ2-1; 7 bases fit TRBD2. With 5 bases clipped from V and 13 bases from J, the junction kept 5 bases outside the gene matches. Germline assignment: CDR1 SGHVS and CDR2 FNYEAQ. There are 11 residues in the CDR3. The CDR3 is CASSPGRAQFF. In nucleotides, the CDR3 is TGTGCCAGCAGCCCGGGGAGGGCCCAGTTCTTC. Filled out from reference TRBV7-6 and TRBJ2-1, the complete variable domain reads GAGVSQSPRYKVTKRGQDVALRCDPISGHVSLYWYRQALGQGPEFLTYFNYEAQQDKSGLPNDRFSAERPEGSISTLTIQRTEQRDSAMYRCASSPGRAQFFGPGTRLTVL.

This clone was seen a few times. CDR3 in amino acids: CASSDQGQGVQPQHF. The DNA of the CDR3 is TGTGCCAGCAGCGACCAAGGACAGGGAGTTCAGCCCCAGCATTTT. The chain uses TRBV11-2 and TRBJ1-5; TRBD1 matches 8 bases. The V segment lost 5 bases and the J segment 6 bases; nucleotides outside the gene matches: 9. In germline, CDR1 is SGHAT, CDR2 FQNNGV. The CDR3 loop spans 15 amino acids.

The CDR3 nucleotides are TGTGCCAGCAGCCCCGACAGGAACTACGAGCAGTACTTC. Protein product: CASSPDRNYEQYF. J is TRBJ2-7 and V is TRBV7-2; maybe TRBD1 (6 bases). Germline V gene data show CDR1 as SGHTA and CDR2 as FQGNSA. Trimming cost V 5 bases and J 3 bases, with 11 bases left between them. The CDR3 is 13 amino acids.

The chain carries TRBV6-1 and TRBJ1-1; weak D call: TRBD1 (5 bases). The CDR3 is 14 residues long. V shed 1 base and J shed 8 bases, with 14 bases lying between them. Germline assignment: CDR1 MNHNS and CDR2 SASEGT. The CDR3 bases are TGTGCCAGCAGTGAAGATAGCAGGACATCGGAAGCTTTCTTT. This sequence encodes CASSEDSRTSEAFF.

The gene calls are TRBV27 and TRBJ1-3; TRBD1 matches 11 bases. The CDR3 is 14 residues long. Germline loops: CDR1 MNHEY, CDR2 SMNVEV (reference sequence). J lost 2 bases, V lost 6 bases, and 0 bases had no gene match. For the CDR3, the DNA is TGTGCCAGCAGGGGACAGGGGGCTGGAAACACCATATATTTT. Amino acid sequence: CASRGQGAGNTIYF.

This clone has a single count. This rearrangement joins TRBV5-4 to TRBJ2-5; possibly TRBD2 for D (5 bases). V lost 2 bases, J lost 5 bases, and 22 bases lay in between. Germline CDR1 is SGHNT and CDR2 is YYREEE (reference sequence). This CDR3 spans 17 amino acids. The DNA of the CDR3 is TGTGCCAGCAGCTTCCTGTTCTATAGCGACCGTATGGAGACCCAGTACTTC. Translating gives CASSFLFYSDRMETQYF.

The CDR3 protein is CASGLVRGQGAPVSYNEQFF. As DNA, the CDR3 is TGTGCTAGTGGTTTGGTACGGGGACAGGGGGCCCCCGTGTCCTACAATGAGCAGTTCTTC. The chain has TRBV12-5 and TRBJ2-1, with TRBD1 matching 12 bases. This CDR3 contains 20 residues. V gave up 0 bases and J gave up 1 base; unmatched junction bases: 10. Germline CDR1 is LGHNT and CDR2 is FRNRAP. The complete variable domain, with remaining parts taken from reference TRBV12-5 and TRBJ2-1, reads DARVTQTPRHKVTEMGQEVTMRCQPILGHNTVFWYRQTMMQGLELLAYFRNRAPLDDSGMPKDRFSAEMPDATLATLKIQPSEPRDSAVYFCASGLVRGQGAPVSYNEQFFGPGTRLTVL.

The CDR3 here is CASLDGPNYGYTF. In nucleotides, the CDR3 is TGTGCCAGTCTCGACGGACCTAACTATGGCTACACCTTC. The chain joins TRBV6-6 to TRBJ1-2; D is ambiguous. The CDR3 contains 13 residues. V lost 9 bases to trimming and J lost 0 bases, with 11 bases between them. Germline V gene sequence: CDR1 MNHNY, CDR2 SVGAGI (reference sequence).

The chain combines TRBV5-1 with TRBJ1-1; D unresolved. V was shortened by 4 bases and J by 4 bases, with 20 bases between the two germline ends. Germline V CDR1 and CDR2: SGHRS, YFSETQ. This CDR3 has 16 residues. The CDR3 reads CASSPRTYNGGTEAFF. The CDR3 bases are TGCGCCAGCAGCCCCAGGACGTACAATGGAGGCACTGAAGCTTTCTTT.

The V call is TRBV9, the J call TRBJ1-1, with a weak D call TRBD1 (5 bases). The germline gives CDR1 SGDLS, CDR2 YYNGEE. The CDR3 covers 15 residues. V gave up 4 bases and J gave up 5 bases, with 18 bases separating them. In DNA form, the CDR3 reads TGTGCCAGCAGCCCCCGACAGCCCGAAGGGACTGAAGCTTTCTTT. This gives the protein CASSPRQPEGTEAFF.

The V call is TRBV11-2, the J call TRBJ1-2; TRBD1 agrees at 9 bases. The CDR3 runs to 15 residues. Germline V gene lookup returns CDR1 SGHAT and CDR2 FQNNGV. Losses at the gene ends were 6 bases for V and 6 bases for J; bases not matched to a gene: 11. CDR3 loop: CASSFTGGEGNGYTF. The CDR3 DNA reads as TGTGCCAGCAGTTTTACAGGGGGCGAGGGTAATGGCTACACCTTC.

The chain employs TRBV10-1 and TRBJ2-2; possible D gene TRBD2, 6 bases. V dropped 6 bases and J dropped 7 bases, with 18 bases sitting between them. The CDR3 sequence is 15 residues long. Germline assignment: CDR1 WNHNN and CDR2 SYGVQD (reference sequence). Here the CDR3 DNA reads TGCGCCAGCAGCCCCTCCGGGACTGTTATCGGGGAGCTGTTTTTT. Its protein product is CASSPSGTVIGELFF.